The source of this TCR beta chain is a study of CD8+CD57+ T cells in acquired aplastic anemia. Study-level findings and limits: Both patients and controls carried the same twenty-nine CD8+ CDR3 sequences.

CDR3 and TCR beta VDJ profiling relied on genomic DNA as the template. One entry per CDR3 protein, called by TCRdb with MiXCR from the reads. The sample holds under 350,000 distinct CDR3 sequences, 45% to 65% seen once. Germline V gene sequence: CDR1 SGHRS, CDR2 YFSETQ. Trimming stripped 0 bases from V and 5 bases from J, with 11 bases between. The CDR3 has 14 amino acids. Worth noting for this clonotype: Its antigen remains unidentified.

Sequencing was done on patients that had shown CD8+CD57+ cell expansion by flow cytometry. The source material was sorted CD4+, CD8+, or CD8+CD57+ T cells (not recorded which) from PBMCs. The TCR sequence derives from a human donor with aplastic anemia. The chain uses TRBV5-1 and TRBJ1-2; D unresolved. CDR3 in amino acids: CASSLASVYYGYTF. The CDR3 DNA reads TGCGCCAGCAGCTTGGCGAGCGTTTATTATGGCTACACCTTC.